This T cell receptor beta chain was recorded in a study of CD8 T cells in ankylosing spondylitis. Study results and limitations: It appeared that ankylosing spondylitis blood was characterized by a TCR beta motif of roughly 8 highly homologous variants. Reportedly, significant enrichment of disease-linked clones occurred in matched ankylosing spondylitis synovial fluid.

TCRdb called the 5' RACE reads again in MiXCR, with one record for every CDR3 protein. The sample carries about 330,000 distinct CDR3 sequences, 7% to 9% recorded once. Germline CDR1 and CDR2: SGHRS and YFSETQ. CDR3 length: 16 amino acids. Trimming stripped 6 bases from V and 1 base from J, with 18 bases between. This clonotype was recorded a few times. Its target is unknown. The rearrangement uses TRBV5-1 and TRBJ2-3; D might be TRBD1 (6 bases). What was sequenced was blood, either unsorted or a sorted T cell fraction (not recorded which). This clonotype originated in a male donor with ankylosing spondylitis. The CDR3 nucleotides are TGCGCCAGCACCAAACCCTCGGCAGGGGGCACAGATACGCAGTATTTT. Its translation is CASTKPSAGGTDTQYF.